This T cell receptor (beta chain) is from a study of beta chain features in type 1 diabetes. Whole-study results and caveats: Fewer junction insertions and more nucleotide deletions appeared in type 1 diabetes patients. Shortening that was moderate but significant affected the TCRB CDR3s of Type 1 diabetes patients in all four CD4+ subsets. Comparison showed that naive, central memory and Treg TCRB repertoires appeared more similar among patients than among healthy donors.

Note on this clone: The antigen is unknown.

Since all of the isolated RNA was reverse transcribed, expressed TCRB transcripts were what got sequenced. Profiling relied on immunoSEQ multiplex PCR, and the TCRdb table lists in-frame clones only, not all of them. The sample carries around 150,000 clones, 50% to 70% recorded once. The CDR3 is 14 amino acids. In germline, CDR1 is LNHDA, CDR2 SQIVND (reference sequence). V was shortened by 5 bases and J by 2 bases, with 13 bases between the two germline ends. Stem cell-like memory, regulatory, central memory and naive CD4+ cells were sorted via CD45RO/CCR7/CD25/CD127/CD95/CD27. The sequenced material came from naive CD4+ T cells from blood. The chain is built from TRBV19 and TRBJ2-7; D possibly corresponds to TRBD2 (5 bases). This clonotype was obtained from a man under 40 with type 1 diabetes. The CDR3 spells CASSRRERTYEQYF. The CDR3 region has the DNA TGTGCCAGTAGTCGAAGGGAGAGGACCTACGAGCAGTACTTC.